Each of the 18 T cell receptor beta chains below was sequenced from the same sample in a study of blood T cells in healthy people across ages. A sample-barcoded 5' primer and a J-beta primer mix were used in a second PCR of about 7 to 12 cycles. MiXCR was run by TCRdb on the 5' RACE reads, yielding one entry per CDR3 protein. Here the sample spans 710,000 or so distinct CDR3 sequences, roughly 32% being singletons. Sequences were obtained from blood. The source of these receptors is a woman older than 75 in good health.

This clonotype was seen ten or more times. The chain carries TRBV2 and TRBJ2-5, with 7 bases identical to TRBD1. In germline, CDR1 is SNHLY, CDR2 FYNNEI. The CDR3 has 13 residues. The J segment lost 5 bases and the V segment lost 11 bases, leaving 11 bases of the junction unmatched. CDR3 region: CAGQEVVYETQYF. CDR3 coding DNA: TGTGCCGGACAGGAGGTCGTTTACGAGACCCAGTACTTC.

This clonotype was counted a few times. The V and J genes are TRBV4-3 and TRBJ2-1; 9 nucleotides align to TRBD2. The J call may be faulty, since TRBJ2-7 better matches the DNA end. Germline values: CDR1 LGHNA, CDR2 YSLEER. The CDR3 covers 13 residues. CDR3 region: CASSRLAGTEQYF. CDR3 sequence (DNA): TGCGCCAGCAGCCGCCTAGCGGGGACCGAGCAGTACTTC.

This clonotype was recorded a few times. V and J are TRBV6-1 and TRBJ2-5; TRBD2 agrees at 9 bases. This CDR3 has 18 amino acids. Germline lookup yields CDR1 MNHNS and CDR2 SASEGT. With V trimmed by 5 bases and J by 5 bases, 18 bases remained unmatched. The CDR3 coding sequence is TGTGCCAGCAGTCCCCGGACTAGCGCGCGCCTTGATCGGGAGACCCAGTACTTC. Its translation is CASSPRTSARLDRETQYF.

The chain joins TRBV20-1 to TRBJ2-1; TRBD2 matches at 8 bases. The germline gives CDR1 DFQATT, CDR2 SNEGSKA (reference sequence). J was trimmed by 2 bases and V by 5 bases; bases with no gene match: 2. The CDR3 consists of 13 residues. The CDR3 region is CSAHSGTYNEQFF. CDR3 coding DNA: TGCAGTGCTCATAGCGGGACCTACAATGAGCAGTTCTTC.

Comments on this clonotype: The missing conserved phenylalanine or tryptophan at the end of this CDR3 makes a read error likely. The chain has TRBV7-2 and TRBJ2-2, with D tentatively TRBD2 (5 bases). Germline CDR1 and CDR2: SGHTA and FQGNSA. The CDR3 spans 14 residues. The germline V and J ends were trimmed by 1 base and 5 bases, with 8 bases remaining between them. The CDR3 DNA reads as TGTGCCAGCAGCTTAGGGACTTTAACCGGGGAGCTGTTTGTT. Protein product: CASSLGTLTGELFV.

This clonotype was counted ten times or more. The rearrangement joins TRBV5-1 to TRBJ2-7; 9 nucleotides align to TRBD1. The V gene end was trimmed by 3 bases and the J gene end by 8 bases; junction bases not matched to a gene: 6. This CDR3 is 13 amino acids long. Germline assignment: CDR1 SGHRS and CDR2 YFSETQ. CDR3 residues: CASSWDRDGKQYF. CDR3 DNA: TGCGCCAGCAGCTGGGACAGGGATGGAAAGCAGTACTTC.

This chain connects TRBV7-9 to TRBJ1-5, with 7 bases fitting TRBD1. The CDR3 covers 12 residues. CDR1 and CDR2 (germline): SEHNR, FQNEAQ (reference sequence). Unmatched junction bases numbered 7, after V lost 11 bases and J lost 6 bases. CDR3 loop: CAGQTGCQPQHF. The DNA of the CDR3 is TGTGCCGGACAGACAGGGTGTCAGCCCCAGCATTTT.

This chain joins TRBV19 and TRBJ1-2; tentatively, D is TRBD1 (5 bases). This CDR3 spans 15 amino acids. V lost 6 bases, J lost 4 bases, and 18 bases lay in between. Per the germline V gene, CDR1 is LNHDA and CDR2 is SQIVND (reference sequence). The CDR3 sequence: CASRRGSIGGYGYTF. The CDR3 DNA reads as TGTGCCAGTAGGCGGGGGTCGATCGGGGGCTATGGCTACACCTTC.

This clonotype has a count of ten or more. The chain joins TRBV6-5 to TRBJ2-3, with D tentatively TRBD1 (6 bases). The germline CDR1 and CDR2 sequences are MNHEY and SVGAGI. V was pared by 2 bases and J by 5 bases, with 14 bases between. The CDR3 consists of 15 residues. The CDR3 coding sequence is TGTGCCAGCAGTTACCGGCCAGGGGCGGTAGATACGCAGTATTTT. Amino acid sequence: CASSYRPGAVDTQYF.

In its sample, this clonotype was seen many times. This rearrangement joins TRBV30 to TRBJ1-2; D is unclear. V was cut by 4 bases and J by 0 bases, with 12 bases left in between. CDR3 size: 14 residues. The V gene's germline CDR1 is GTSNPN and CDR2 SVGIG (reference sequence). DNA for the CDR3: TGTGCCTGGAAACTGCAGCCTGCTAACTATGGCTACACCTTC. This gives the protein CAWKLQPANYGYTF.

In its sample, this clonotype was seen many times. J is TRBJ1-2 and V is TRBV6-1; D unresolved. The ends were cut back, 1 base at V and 1 base at J, with 7 bases in the middle. The CDR3 is made up of 14 amino acids. Germline V gene data show CDR1 as MNHNS and CDR2 as SASEGT. The CDR3 DNA is TGTGCCAGCAGTGAAGTCACGGTTAACTATGGCTACACCTTC. It codes for CASSEVTVNYGYTF.

In this sample, this clonotype turned up once. The rearrangement joins TRBV7-8 to TRBJ1-1, with TRBD1 matching over 8 bases. V trimming: 5 bases; J trimming: 3 bases; junction bases outside the gene matches: 8. CDR3 length equals 15 residues. Germline loops: CDR1 SGHVS, CDR2 FQNEAQ. In DNA form, the CDR3 reads TGTGCCAGCAGCCGAACGCCGGACAGGGACACTGAAGCTTTCTTT. Residues: CASSRTPDRDTEAFF.

This clonotype was seen at least ten times. The rearrangement joins TRBV10-3 to TRBJ2-3, with 8 bases lining up with TRBD2. The CDR3 length is 17 residues. The V gene's germline CDR1 is ENHRY and CDR2 SYGVKD. The V and J ends lost 6 bases and 1 base, in that order; junction bases with no gene match: 12. For the CDR3, the DNA is TGTGCCATCAGCGCGCAGACAGCGGGGGCCCGCACAGATACGCAGTATTTT. Its translation is CAISAQTAGARTDTQYF.

A remark on this clonotype: This may arise from a read error, as a much more abundant clone is one base away. This chain connects TRBV21-1 to TRBJ2-5; the D call TRBD2 from the table was never checked on the DNA. TRBV21-1 is annotated as a pseudogene. This CDR3 spans 18 amino acids. In nucleotides, the CDR3 is TGTGCCAGCAGCAAATCGGCAAGACTAGCGGGGGGGGTCAATGAGCAGTACTTC. It codes for CASSKSARLAGGVNEQYF.

This clonotype appeared a few times. The chain recombines TRBV2 with TRBJ1-4; 8 bases agree with TRBD1. Germline CDR1 reads SNHLY; CDR2 reads FYNNEI. The CDR3 sequence is 12 residues long. Unmatched junction bases numbered 4, after V lost 9 bases and J lost 7 bases. CDR3 DNA sequence: TGTGCCAGTGGACAGGGCCGTGAAAAACTGTTTTTT. It yields the protein CASGQGREKLFF.

The sample holds many counts of this clonotype. The chain couples TRBV6-2 or TRBV6-3 to TRBJ1-5, with D perhaps TRBD1 (6 bases). CDR3 length equals 15 residues. Trimming removed 4 bases at V and 0 bases at J, with 10 bases between. Per the germline V gene, CDR1 is MNHEY and CDR2 is SVGEGT. Here the CDR3 reads CASSFQGLSNQPQHF. The DNA for the CDR3 is TGTGCCAGCAGTTTTCAGGGGCTTAGCAATCAGCCCCAGCATTTT.

The gene calls are TRBV13 and TRBJ2-1; D perhaps matches TRBD2 (5 bases). The V and J ends lost 6 bases and 6 bases respectively, with 15 bases between them. Germline CDR1 PRHDT, CDR2 FYEKMQ (reference sequence). This CDR3 has 14 residues. CDR3 sequence (DNA): TGTGCCAGCAGTTCATCGGGAAGGCCCAATGAGCAGTTCTTC. Translation: CASSSSGRPNEQFF.

This clonotype was seen at least ten times. The chain couples TRBV7-9 to TRBJ1-5; a possible D gene is TRBD1 (5 bases). The CDR3 consists of 16 residues. Germline loops: CDR1 SEHNR, CDR2 FQNEAQ (reference sequence). Trimming cost V 5 bases and J 6 bases, with 20 bases left between them. The CDR3 spells CASSPRSTGGIQPQHF. CDR3 in DNA: TGTGCCAGCAGCCCCCGATCCACAGGCGGCATTCAGCCCCAGCATTTT.